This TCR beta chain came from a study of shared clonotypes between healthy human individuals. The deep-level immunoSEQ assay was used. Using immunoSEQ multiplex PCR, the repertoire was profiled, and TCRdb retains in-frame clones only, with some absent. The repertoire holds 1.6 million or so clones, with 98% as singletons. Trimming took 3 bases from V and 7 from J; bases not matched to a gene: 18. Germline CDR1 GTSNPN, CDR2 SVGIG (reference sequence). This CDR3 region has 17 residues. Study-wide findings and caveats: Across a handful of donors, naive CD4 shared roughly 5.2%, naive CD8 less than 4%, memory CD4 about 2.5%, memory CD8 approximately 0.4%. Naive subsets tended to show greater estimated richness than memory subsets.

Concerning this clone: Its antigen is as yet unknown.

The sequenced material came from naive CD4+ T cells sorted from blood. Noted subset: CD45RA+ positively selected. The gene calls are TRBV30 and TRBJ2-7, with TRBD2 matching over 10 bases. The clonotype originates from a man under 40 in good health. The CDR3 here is CAWRPISGRASIWEQYF. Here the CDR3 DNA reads TGTGCCTGGAGACCAATAAGCGGGAGGGCCTCAATCTGGGAGCAGTACTTC.